The sequence of this T cell receptor (beta chain) was determined in a study of shared clonotypes between healthy human individuals. Turning to the study itself: Each donor contributed plates that comprised three CD4 naive, three CD4 memory, two CD8 naive and one CD8 memory. Regarding the study as a whole: Sequencing depth was expected to affect clonotype sharing among donors.

Germline assignment: CDR1 SEHNR and CDR2 FQNEAQ (reference sequence). The CDR3 length is 14 residues. With 2 bases removed from V and 2 bases from J, the gap between germline ends came to 9 bases. About this clone itself: The antigen remains unidentified.

Using immunoSEQ multiplex PCR, the repertoire was profiled, and TCRdb retains in-frame clones only, with some absent. This sample carries over 2 million clones, roughly 96% of them seen once, and the ten largest clones take more than 0.1%. Nashville, Tennessee was home to all donors, who were Caucasian adults. CD4+ cell separation produced CD45RA+ naive and CD45RA-negative memory subsets. This chain links TRBV7-9 with TRBJ2-5; maybe TRBD2 (6 bases). This TCR was recovered from a man aged 18 to 30 in good health. Sequencing used naive CD4+ T cells sorted from blood. Indicated subset: CD45RA+ positively selected. The CDR3: CASSLWAGQETQYF. The CDR3, as DNA: TGTGCCAGCAGCTTATGGGCGGGGCAAGAGACCCAGTACTTC.